Below, 11 T cell receptor beta chains from the same sample are listed, as sequenced in a study of regulatory T cells in long-lasting Graves disease. Arm-PCR of CDR3 regions and iRepertoire HTBI primers were the basis on which TCR beta libraries were built. MiXCR, applied by TCRdb to the multiplex PCR reads, yields one record per CDR3 protein. This sample has 400,000 to 500,000 distinct CDR3 sequences, with 20% to 25% found just once. Regarding time point: persistent/refractory GD, antithyroid drugs over 5 years with positive TRAb. RNA extracted from PBMCs served as the sequencing template. The sample consisted of peripheral blood mononuclear cells (PBMCs), taken when the disease was refractory, from a patient treated with antithyroid drugs. These receptors came from a female donor with Graves disease.

The chain employs TRBV19 and TRBJ1-2; D remains unclear. The CDR3 covers 12 residues. Trimming cost V 5 bases and J 5 bases, with 9 bases left between them. CDR1 and CDR2 (germline): LNHDA, SQIVND (reference sequence). Here the CDR3 reads CASSSRTYGYTF. CDR3 DNA: TGTGCCAGTAGTTCAAGGACGTATGGCTACACCTTC.

This rearrangement joins TRBV9 to TRBJ2-2, with 8 bases matching TRBD2. Unmatched junction bases numbered 7, after V lost 3 bases and J lost 6 bases. CDR1 and CDR2 from the germline V gene are SGDLS and YYNGEE. CDR3 length: 15 amino acids. The CDR3 coding sequence is TGTGCCAGCAGCGATAGAGCGGGAGACGCCGGGGAGCTGTTTTTT. Protein: CASSDRAGDAGELFF. The full variable domain, its missing parts supplied by reference TRBV9 and TRBJ2-2, is DSGVTQTPKHLITATGQRVTLRCSPRSGDLSVYWYQQSLDQGLQFLIQYYNGEERAKGNILERFSAQQFPDLHSELNLSSLELGDSALYFCASSDRAGDAGELFFGEGSRLTVL.

The V and J genes are TRBV19 and TRBJ1-6; 8 positions agree with TRBD1. The junction had 5 bases not matched to a gene; V was cut back by 4 bases and J by 0 bases. The CDR3 is made up of 17 amino acids. From germline, CDR1 is LNHDA and CDR2 SQIVND (reference sequence). The DNA of the CDR3 is TGTGCCAGTAGTAGGAGGCAGGGGGCCTCCTATAATTCACCCCTCCACTTT. The encoded protein is CASSRRQGASYNSPLHF.

This clonotype occurred many times. The chain recombines TRBV11-3 with TRBJ1-6, with a tentative D call TRBD1 (5 bases). Between the trimmed V and J ends, which lost 6 bases and 9 bases, there was a span of 12 bases. Germline CDR1 SGHNT, CDR2 YENEEA. The CDR3 extends over 13 amino acids. Here the CDR3 DNA reads TGTGCCAGCAGTTACTCTAGGGGTTCACCCCTCCACTTT. This codes for CASSYSRGSPLHF.

This clonotype occurred many times. This rearrangement joins TRBV28 to TRBJ2-7; TRBD2 aligns across 10 bases. With V trimmed by 3 bases and J by 2 bases, 4 bases remained unmatched. The CDR3 is 15 residues long. Germline loops: CDR1 MDHEN, CDR2 SYDVKM. In nucleotides, the CDR3 is TGTGCCAGCAGTTTCCTAGCGGGGGAAGCCTACGAGCAGTACTTC. It is translated as CASSFLAGEAYEQYF.

Many counts were recorded for this clonotype. One junction end does not reproduce the germline sequence, and a read error may be involved. V usage is TRBV5-1 and J usage is TRBJ1-1; no firm D call. CDR1 is SGHRS and CDR2 is YFSETQ in the germline V gene. This CDR3 is built from 13 residues. DNA for the CDR3: TGTGCCAGCAGCTTGGACCCGAACACTGAAGCTTTCTTT. Protein product: CASSLDPNTEAFF. Full variable domain (missing parts from reference TRBV5-1 and TRBJ1-1): KAGVTQTPRYLIKTRGQQVTLSCSPISGHRSVSWYQQTPGQGLQFLFEYFSETQRNKGNFPGRFSGRQFSNSRSEMNVSTLELGDSALYLCASSLDPNTEAFFGQGTRLTVV.

The chain recombines TRBV29-1 with TRBJ2-2; unclear D gene. The CDR3 totals 14 residues. Trimming shortened V by 2 bases and J by 5 bases, and 12 bases separated the two germline ends. Germline V gene data show CDR1 as SQVTM and CDR2 as ANQGSEA. The CDR3 here is CSVEFDGWTGELFF. The CDR3, as DNA: TGCAGCGTTGAATTTGACGGATGGACCGGGGAGCTGTTTTTT.

For this clonotype: A single base separates this from a much larger clone, so it may be a read error. This chain's CDR3 is CASGLGLGRPNTGELFF. CDR3 DNA: TGTGCCAGCGGCTTAGGGTTGGGGCGACCGAACACCGGGGAGCTGTTTTTT. This rearrangement joins TRBV11-3 to TRBJ2-2, with D possibly TRBD1 on 5 matching bases. CDR1 is SGHNT and CDR2 is YENEEA in the germline V gene. The CDR3 spans 17 residues.

The chain employs TRBV7-9 and TRBJ1-4; 8 nucleotides align to TRBD1. This CDR3 spans 15 amino acids. The germline gives CDR1 SEHNR, CDR2 FQNEAQ (reference sequence). Unmatched junction bases numbered 3, after V lost 5 bases and J lost 1 base. The CDR3 DNA follows: TGTGCCAGCAGCATCGACAGGGGAACTAATGAAAAACTGTTTTTT. Protein product: CASSIDRGTNEKLFF.

This clonotype was picked up a small number of times. This CDR3 is CASSLAAEDSYEQYF. CDR3 sequence (DNA): TGTGCCAGCAGCTTAGCGGCTGAGGACTCCTACGAGCAGTACTTC. The V call is TRBV11-1, the J call TRBJ2-7; no clear D. This CDR3 comprises 15 residues. The V gene's germline CDR1 is SGHAT and CDR2 FQDESV (reference sequence). V lost 0 bases and J 0 bases, leaving 9 bases between the germline ends.

In its sample, this clonotype was seen a few times. The chain is built from TRBV19 and TRBJ1-1; D is undetermined. The V gene's germline CDR1 is LNHDA and CDR2 SQIVND (reference sequence). The V end was cut by 1 base, the J end by 0 bases, with 9 bases between. The CDR3 extends over 15 amino acids. CDR3 residues: CASSIGQELNTEAFF. CDR3 nucleotides: TGTGCCAGTAGTATAGGACAAGAGCTGAACACTGAAGCTTTCTTT.